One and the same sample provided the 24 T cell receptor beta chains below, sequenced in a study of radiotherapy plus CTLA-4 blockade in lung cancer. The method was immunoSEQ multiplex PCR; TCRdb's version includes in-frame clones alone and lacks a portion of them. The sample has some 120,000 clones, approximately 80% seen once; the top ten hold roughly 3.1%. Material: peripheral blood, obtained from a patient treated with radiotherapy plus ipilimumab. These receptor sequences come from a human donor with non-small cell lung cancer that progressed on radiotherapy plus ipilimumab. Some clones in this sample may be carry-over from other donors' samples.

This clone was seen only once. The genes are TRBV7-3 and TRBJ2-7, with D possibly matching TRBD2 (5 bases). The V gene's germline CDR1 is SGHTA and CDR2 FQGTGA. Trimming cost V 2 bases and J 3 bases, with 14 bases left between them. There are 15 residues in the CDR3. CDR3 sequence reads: CASSLQGSEGYEQYF. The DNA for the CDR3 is TGTGCCAGCAGCTTACAAGGGTCTGAGGGCTACGAGCAGTACTTC.

This CDR3 is CASSQRTGAEQYF. In DNA, the CDR3 is TGTGCCAGCAGCCAACGGACAGGGGCCGAGCAGTACTTC. J is TRBJ2-7 and V is TRBV11-2; 9 bases line up with TRBD1. After removal of 5 bases from V and 6 bases from J, the junction contained 5 bases not matched to a gene. Germline-derived CDR1 and CDR2 are SGHAT and FQNNGV. The CDR3 contains 13 residues.

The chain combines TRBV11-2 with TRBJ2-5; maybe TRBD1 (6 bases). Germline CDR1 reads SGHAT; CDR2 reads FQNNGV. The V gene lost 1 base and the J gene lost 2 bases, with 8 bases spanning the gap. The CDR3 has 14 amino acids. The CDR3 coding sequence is TGTGCCAGCAGCTTAGTAGGGACACAAGAGACCCAGTACTTC. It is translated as CASSLVGTQETQYF. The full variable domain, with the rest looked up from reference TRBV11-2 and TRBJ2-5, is EAGVAQSPRYKIIEKRQSVAFWCNPISGHATLYWYQQILGQGPKLLIQFQNNGVVDDSQLPKDRFSAERLKGVDSTLKIQPAKLEDSAVYLCASSLVGTQETQYFGPGTRLLVL.

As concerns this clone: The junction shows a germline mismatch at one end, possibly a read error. This chain's CDR3 is CAISEPENGQVF. CDR3 DNA: TGTGCCATCAGTGAGCCAGAAAACGGGCAGGTCTTT. The chain employs TRBV10-3 and TRBJ1-1; the D is unclear. Germline-derived CDR1 and CDR2 are ENHRY and SYGVKD. The CDR3 sequence is 12 residues long.

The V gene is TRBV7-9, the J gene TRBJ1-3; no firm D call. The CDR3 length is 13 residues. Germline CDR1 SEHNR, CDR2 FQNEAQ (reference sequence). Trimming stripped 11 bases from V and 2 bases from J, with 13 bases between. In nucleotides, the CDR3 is TGTGCCGGGGAGTGGCGTACTGGAAACACCATATATTTT. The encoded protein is CAGEWRTGNTIYF. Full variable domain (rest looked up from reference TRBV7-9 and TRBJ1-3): DTGVSQNPRHKITKRGQNVTFRCDPISEHNRLYWYRQTLGQGPEFLTYFQNEAQLEKSRLLSDRFSAERPKGSFSTLEIQRTEQGDSAMYLCAGEWRTGNTIYFGEGSWLTVV.

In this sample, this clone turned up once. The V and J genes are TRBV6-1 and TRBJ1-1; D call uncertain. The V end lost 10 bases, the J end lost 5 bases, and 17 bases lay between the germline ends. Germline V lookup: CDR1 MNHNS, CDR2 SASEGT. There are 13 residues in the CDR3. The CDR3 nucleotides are TGTGCCACCGCGGACGCCGGGATTACTGAAGCTTTCTTT. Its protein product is CATADAGITEAFF.

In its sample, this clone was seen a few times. The CDR3 spells CASSLQPGDGYTF. CDR3 sequence (DNA): TGTGCCAGCAGCTTACAGCCAGGAGATGGCTACACCTTC. V and J are TRBV7-2 and TRBJ1-2; D is uncertain. With 2 bases removed from V and 6 bases from J, the gap between germline ends came to 10 bases. The CDR3 length is 13 residues. CDR1 and CDR2 (germline): SGHTA, FQGNSA.

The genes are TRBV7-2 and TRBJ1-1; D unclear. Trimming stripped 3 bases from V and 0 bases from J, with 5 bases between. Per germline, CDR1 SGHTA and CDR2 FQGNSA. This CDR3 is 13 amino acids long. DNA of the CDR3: TGTGCCAGCAGCTTTAGCCTGAACACTGAAGCTTTCTTT. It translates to CASSFSLNTEAFF. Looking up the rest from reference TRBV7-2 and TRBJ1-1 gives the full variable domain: GAGVSQSPSNKVTEKGKDVELRCDPISGHTALYWYRQSLGQGLEFLIYFQGNSAPDKSGLPSDRFSAERTGGSVSTLTIQRTQQEDSAVYLCASSFSLNTEAFFGQGTRLTVV.

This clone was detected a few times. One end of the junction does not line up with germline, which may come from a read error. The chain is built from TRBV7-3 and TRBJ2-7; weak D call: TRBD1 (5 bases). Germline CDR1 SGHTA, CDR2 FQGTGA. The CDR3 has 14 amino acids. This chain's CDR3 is CASSQGVQSYEQYF. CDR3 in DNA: TGCGCCAGCAGCCAAGGGGTCCAGTCCTACGAGCAGTACTTC.

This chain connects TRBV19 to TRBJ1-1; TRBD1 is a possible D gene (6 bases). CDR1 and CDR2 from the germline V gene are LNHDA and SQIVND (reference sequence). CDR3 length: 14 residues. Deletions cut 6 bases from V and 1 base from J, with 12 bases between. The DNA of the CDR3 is TGTGCCAGTAGCATGGACAGAGAGAACACTGAAGCTTTCTTT. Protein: CASSMDRENTEAFF.

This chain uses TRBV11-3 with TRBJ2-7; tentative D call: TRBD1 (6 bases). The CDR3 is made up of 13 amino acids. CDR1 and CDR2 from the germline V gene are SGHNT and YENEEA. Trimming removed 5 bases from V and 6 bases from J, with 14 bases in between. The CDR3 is CASSPNNRAEQYF. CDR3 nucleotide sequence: TGTGCCAGCAGCCCGAATAACAGGGCCGAGCAGTACTTC.

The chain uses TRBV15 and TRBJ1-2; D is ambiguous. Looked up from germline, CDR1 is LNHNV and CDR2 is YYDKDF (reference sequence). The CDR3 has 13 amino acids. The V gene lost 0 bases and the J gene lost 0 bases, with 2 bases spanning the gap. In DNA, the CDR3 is TGTGCCACCAGCAGAGATCCTAACTATGGCTACACCTTC. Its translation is CATSRDPNYGYTF.

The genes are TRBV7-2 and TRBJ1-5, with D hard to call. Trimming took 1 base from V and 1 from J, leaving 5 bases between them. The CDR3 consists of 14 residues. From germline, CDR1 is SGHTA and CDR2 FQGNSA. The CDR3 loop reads CASSLDRSNQPQHF. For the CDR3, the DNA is TGTGCCAGCAGCTTAGACAGAAGCAATCAGCCCCAGCATTTT.

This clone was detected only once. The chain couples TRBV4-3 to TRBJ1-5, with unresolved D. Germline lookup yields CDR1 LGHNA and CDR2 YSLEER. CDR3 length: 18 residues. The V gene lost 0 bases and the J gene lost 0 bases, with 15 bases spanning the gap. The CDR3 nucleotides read TGCGCCAGCAGCCAAGATCATCGGGCAGCTGATAGCAATCAGCCCCAGCATTTT. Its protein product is CASSQDHRAADSNQPQHF.

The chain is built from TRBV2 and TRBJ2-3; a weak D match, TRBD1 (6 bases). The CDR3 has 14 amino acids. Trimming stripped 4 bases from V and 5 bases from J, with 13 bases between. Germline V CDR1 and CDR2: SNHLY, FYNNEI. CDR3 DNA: TGTGCCAGCAGTGCAGCAGGGGTAGAAGATACGCAGTATTTT. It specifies CASSAAGVEDTQYF.

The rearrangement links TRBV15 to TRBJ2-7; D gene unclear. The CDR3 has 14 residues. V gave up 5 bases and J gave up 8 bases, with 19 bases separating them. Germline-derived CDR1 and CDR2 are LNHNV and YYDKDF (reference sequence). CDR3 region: CATSASGFLRKQYF. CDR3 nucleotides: TGTGCCACCAGCGCATCCGGCTTCTTACGGAAGCAGTACTTC.

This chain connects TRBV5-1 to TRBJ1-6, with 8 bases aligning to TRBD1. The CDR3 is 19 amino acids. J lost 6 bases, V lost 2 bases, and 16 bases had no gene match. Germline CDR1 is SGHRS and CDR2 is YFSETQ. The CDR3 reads CASSLPTGDPMGANSPLHF. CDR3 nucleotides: TGCGCCAGCAGCTTACCGACAGGGGACCCTATGGGAGCTAATTCACCCCTCCACTTT.

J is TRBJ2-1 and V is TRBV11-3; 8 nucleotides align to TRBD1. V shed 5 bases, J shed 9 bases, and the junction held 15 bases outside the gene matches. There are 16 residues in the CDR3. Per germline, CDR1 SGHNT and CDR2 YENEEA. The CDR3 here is CASSATAVAGGLEQFF. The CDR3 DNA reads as TGTGCCAGCAGCGCGACGGCCGTGGCAGGGGGCCTTGAGCAGTTCTTC.

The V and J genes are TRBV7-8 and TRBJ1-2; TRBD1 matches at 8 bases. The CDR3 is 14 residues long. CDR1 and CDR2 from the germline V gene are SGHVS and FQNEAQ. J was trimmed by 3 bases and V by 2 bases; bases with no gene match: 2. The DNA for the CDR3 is TGTGCCAGCAGCTTACAGGGGGCTTACTATGGCTACACCTTC. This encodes CASSLQGAYYGYTF.

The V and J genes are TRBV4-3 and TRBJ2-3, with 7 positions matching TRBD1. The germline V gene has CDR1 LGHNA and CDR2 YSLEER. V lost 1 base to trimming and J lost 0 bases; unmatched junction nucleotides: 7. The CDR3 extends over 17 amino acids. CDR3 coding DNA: TGCGCCAGCAGCCAAGTGTTTCAGGGGGTGAGCACAGATACGCAGTATTTT. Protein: CASSQVFQGVSTDTQYF.

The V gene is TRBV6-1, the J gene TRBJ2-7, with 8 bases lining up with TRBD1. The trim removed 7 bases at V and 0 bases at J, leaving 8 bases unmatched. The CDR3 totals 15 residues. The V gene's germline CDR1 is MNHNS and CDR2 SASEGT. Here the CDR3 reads CASIFRQGTSYEQYF. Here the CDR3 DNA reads TGTGCCAGCATATTTCGACAGGGGACCTCCTACGAGCAGTACTTC.

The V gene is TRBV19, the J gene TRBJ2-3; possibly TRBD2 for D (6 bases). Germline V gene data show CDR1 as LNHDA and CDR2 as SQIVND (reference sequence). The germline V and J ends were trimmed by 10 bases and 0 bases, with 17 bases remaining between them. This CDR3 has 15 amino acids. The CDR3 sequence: CATKRGDSSTDTQYF. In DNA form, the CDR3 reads TGTGCCACCAAACGCGGGGATTCTAGCACAGATACGCAGTATTTT.

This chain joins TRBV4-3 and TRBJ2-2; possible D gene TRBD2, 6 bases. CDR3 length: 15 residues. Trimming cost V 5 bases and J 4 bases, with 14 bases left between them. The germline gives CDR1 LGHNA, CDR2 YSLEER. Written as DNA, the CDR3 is TGCGCCAGCAGCAGAGGACTACCGCTCACCGGGGAGCTGTTTTTT. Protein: CASSRGLPLTGELFF.

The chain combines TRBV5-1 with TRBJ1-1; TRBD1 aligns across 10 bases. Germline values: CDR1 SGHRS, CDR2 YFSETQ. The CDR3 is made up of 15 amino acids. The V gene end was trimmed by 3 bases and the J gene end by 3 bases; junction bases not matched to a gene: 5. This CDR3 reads CASSWGTGADTEAFF. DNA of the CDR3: TGCGCCAGCAGCTGGGGGACAGGGGCGGACACTGAAGCTTTCTTT.